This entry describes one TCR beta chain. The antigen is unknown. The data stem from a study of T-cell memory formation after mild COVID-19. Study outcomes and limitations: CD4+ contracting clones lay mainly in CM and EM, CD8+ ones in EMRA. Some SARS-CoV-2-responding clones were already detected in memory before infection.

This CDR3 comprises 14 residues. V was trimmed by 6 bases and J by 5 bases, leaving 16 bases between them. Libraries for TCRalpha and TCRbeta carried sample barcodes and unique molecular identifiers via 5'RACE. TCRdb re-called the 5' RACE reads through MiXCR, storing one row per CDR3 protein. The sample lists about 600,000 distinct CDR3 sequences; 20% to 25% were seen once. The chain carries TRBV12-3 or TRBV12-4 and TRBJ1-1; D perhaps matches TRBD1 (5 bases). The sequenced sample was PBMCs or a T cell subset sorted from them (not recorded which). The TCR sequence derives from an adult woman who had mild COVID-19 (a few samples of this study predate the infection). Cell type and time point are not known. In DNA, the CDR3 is TGTGCCAGCAGGGGGGAATTATGGGGGACTGAAGCTTTCTTT. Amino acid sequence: CASRGELWGTEAFF.